This entry describes one T cell receptor (delta chain). Its antigen is not identified. The data belong to a study of human gamma delta and Vdelta1 T cells. Study results and limitations: Delta One T cells were reportedly polyclonal and broadly cytotoxic against acute myeloid leukemia.

TCRdb called clones anew from the PCR reads with CATT. Counted here are over 5,500 delta-chain clones, almost 40% occurring once; the ten biggest clones make up roughly 5.8%. The CDR3 loop spans 15 amino acids. The ends were cut back, 2 bases at V and 2 bases at J, with 12 bases in the middle. Germline assignment: CDR1 TSWWSYY and CDR2 QGS. The sequence came from a human donor in good health. The V and J genes are TRDV1 and TRDJ1, with D possibly matching TRDD2 (6 bases). Sequencing was performed on Vdelta1 gamma-delta T cells from blood grown in culture (DOT cells). Written as DNA, the CDR3 is TGTGCTCTTGGGGAAGTGTTACTTCCTACCGATAAACTCATCTTT. Its protein is CALGEVLLPTDKLIF.